This is a list of T cell receptor beta chains from one sample in a study of T cell changes during pregnancy in multiple sclerosis. Clones were read by immunoSEQ multiplex PCR, and TCRdb kept only the in-frame ones, dropping some. Of about 36,000 clones in the sample, roughly nine tenths were seen once. Source: CD4+ T cells from peripheral blood mononuclear cells, taken in the second trimester of pregnancy. Source of these receptors: a female donor in good health, enrolled as a control in a pregnancy study. CDR3s include the opening cysteine and the closing phenylalanine or tryptophan. The D gene is left open where the match is weak. Rows give clone size only sometimes, using once, few, many, or a class for an expanded clone.

abundance,len,d_gene,j_gene,v_gene,CDR3aa,CDR3nt
-,11,-,TRBJ2-1,TRBV5-4,CASSVRDEQFF,TGTGCCAGCAGCGTTAGAGATGAGCAGTTCTTC
-,13,TRBD2,TRBJ2-1,TRBV28,CASCSGSGNEQFF,TGTGCCAGCTGTAGCGGGAGTGGCAATGAGCAGTTCTTC
-,14,TRBD1,TRBJ1-5,TRBV6-6,CASRAGTVNQPQHF,TGTGCCAGCAGAGCCGGGACAGTAAATCAGCCCCAGCATTTT
-,13,-,TRBJ1-2,TRBV28,CASSQQGRHGYTF,TGTGCCAGCAGTCAACAGGGACGACATGGCTACACCTTC
-,17,-,TRBJ1-1,TRBV12-5,CASGLVLAEGVGTEAFF,TGTGCTAGTGGTTTGGTACTCGCGGAAGGGGTAGGGACTGAAGCTTTCTTT
-,15,TRBD2,TRBJ2-1,TRBV7-9,CASSFMAGGPYEQFF,TGTGCCAGCAGCTTTATGGCGGGAGGGCCCTATGAGCAGTTCTTC
-,13,TRBD1,TRBJ2-7,TRBV25-1,CASSVQGVYEQYF,TGTGCCAGCAGTGTACAGGGGGTCTACGAGCAGTACTTC
-,18,-,TRBJ1-6,TRBV7-6,CASSPGVPLSSYNSPLHF,TGTGCCAGCAGCCCCGGAGTACCCTTGAGCTCCTATAATTCACCCCTCCACTTT
-,16,TRBD2,TRBJ2-1,TRBV5-1,CASSSGGTGPYNEQFF,TGCGCCAGCAGCTCCGGGGGGACCGGACCCTACAATGAGCAGTTCTTC
-,14,-,TRBJ1-5,TRBV2,CASSDVASNQPQHF,TGTGCCAGCAGTGACGTAGCTAGCAATCAGCCCCAGCATTTT
once,15,TRBD1,TRBJ2-2,TRBV6-6,CASSYSGQGPGELFF,TGTGCCAGCAGTTACTCGGGACAGGGGCCCGGGGAGCTGTTTTTT
few,15,TRBD2,TRBJ2-7,TRBV7-9,CASSSSGTSGYEQYF,TGTGCCAGCAGCTCTTCCGGGACTAGCGGCTACGAGCAGTACTTC
-,14,-,TRBJ1-1,TRBV9,CASGLTQGNTEAFF,TGTGCCAGCGGGTTAACTCAGGGGAACACTGAAGCTTTCTTT
-,18,TRBD2,TRBJ2-3,TRBV5-1,CASSQGLAELPFMGTQYF,TGCGCCAGCAGCCAGGGACTAGCGGAATTGCCCTTCATGGGTACGCAGTATTTT
-,19,-,TRBJ2-1,TRBV5-1,CASSLDPWGRRSSYNEQFF,TGCGCCAGCAGCTTGGACCCCTGGGGGCGGAGGAGCTCCTACAATGAGCAGTTCTTC
once,14,TRBD1,TRBJ1-4,TRBV5-1,CASSPGQINEKLFF,TGCGCCAGCAGCCCGGGACAGATTAATGAAAAACTGTTTTTT
-,14,-,TRBJ2-7,TRBV5-6,CASSLWARTYEQYF,TGTGCCAGCAGCTTGTGGGCCAGGACCTACGAGCAGTACTTC
-,15,TRBD1,TRBJ1-2,TRBV5-1,CASRDRQGAFKGYTF,TGCGCCAGCAGGGACAGACAGGGGGCTTTCAAAGGCTACACCTTC
-,17,TRBD2,TRBJ2-3,TRBV29-1,CSVARQGLAGSTDTQYF,TGCAGCGTTGCGAGACAAGGACTAGCGGGTAGCACAGATACGCAGTATTTT
-,14,TRBD1,TRBJ1-1,TRBV2,CASSSTGGYTEAFF,TGTGCCAGCAGTTCGACAGGGGGTTACACTGAAGCTTTCTTT
-,15,TRBD2,TRBJ2-3,TRBV6-6,CASSPAGVGSDTQYF,TGTGCCAGCAGTCCCGCGGGAGTAGGGTCAGATACGCAGTATTTT
-,13,-,TRBJ1-3,TRBV9,CASSTPGINTIYF,TGTGCCAGCAGCACCCCGGGAATTAACACCATATATTTT
-,16,-,TRBJ1-6,TRBV21-1,CASSAKGGRHNSPLHF,TGTGCCAGCAGCGCTAAAGGTGGCAGGCATAATTCACCCCTCCACTTT
-,16,-,TRBJ1-6,TRBV18,CASSLENPSSGSPLHF,TGTGCCAGCTCACTTGAGAATCCGAGCTCCGGGTCGCCCCTCCACTTT
-,14,TRBD1,TRBJ2-7,TRBV18,CASSPRTGLEEQYF,TGTGCCAGCTCACCGCGGACAGGGCTCGAGGAGCAGTACTTC
once,14,-,TRBJ1-2,TRBV9,CASSVDATNYGYTF,TGTGCCAGCAGCGTAGACGCAACAAACTATGGCTACACCTTC
-,16,TRBD1,TRBJ2-2,TRBV18,CASSPDRGTFVGELFF,TGTGCCAGCTCACCAGACAGGGGAACGTTTGTCGGGGAGCTGTTTTTT
-,14,TRBD2,TRBJ2-1,TRBV7-8,CASSLAGGLGEQFF,TGTGCCAGCAGCTTAGCGGGAGGGTTGGGTGAGCAGTTCTTC
-,14,TRBD1,TRBJ2-7,TRBV10-3,CAISEGDRAYEQYF,TGTGCCATCAGTGAGGGGGACAGGGCCTACGAGCAGTACTTC
-,14,TRBD2,TRBJ2-3,TRBV6-4,CASSQTSGSNTQYF,TGTGCCAGCAGCCAGACTAGCGGGAGCAATACGCAGTATTTT
-,14,TRBD2,TRBJ2-5,TRBV4-1,CASSQAGGSETQYF,TGCGCCAGCAGCCAAGCCGGGGGGAGCGAGACCCAGTACTTC
-,14,TRBD1,TRBJ1-4,TRBV18,CASSRDRNNEKLFF,TGTGCCAGCTCGCGGGACAGGAATAATGAAAAACTGTTTTTT
-,16,TRBD1,TRBJ1-1,TRBV7-2,CASSPSSRRGRTEAFF,TGTGCCAGCAGCCCCTCATCTCGCAGGGGGCGGACTGAAGCTTTCTTT
few,12,-,TRBJ1-2,TRBV25-1,CASSDSGYGYTF,TGTGCCAGCAGTGACTCGGGATATGGCTACACCTTC
-,15,-,TRBJ2-2,TRBV7-9,CASSLGGPNTGELFF,TGTGCCAGCAGCTTAGGAGGGCCGAACACCGGGGAGCTGTTTTTT
-,12,TRBD2,TRBJ2-5,TRBV13,CASSAGGAAQYF,TGTGCCAGCAGCGCGGGGGGAGCGGCCCAGTACTTC
-,15,-,TRBJ2-2,TRBV9,CASSPGPSNTGELFF,TGTGCCAGCAGCCCCGGTCCATCCAACACCGGGGAGCTGTTTTTT
-,16,TRBD1,TRBJ1-5,TRBV19,CASSIYQTGPNQPQHF,TGTGCCAGTAGTATCTACCAGACAGGGCCGAATCAGCCCCAGCATTTT
-,12,-,TRBJ2-5,TRBV5-4,CASSRTEETQYF,TGTGCCAGCAGCAGGACAGAAGAGACCCAGTACTTC
-,14,-,TRBJ1-5,TRBV23-1,CASSQYRGNQPQHF,TGCGCCAGCAGTCAATACAGGGGCAATCAGCCCCAGCATTTT
-,14,TRBD1,TRBJ1-2,TRBV7-3,CASSATGTGIGYTF,TGTGCCAGCAGCGCGACCGGGACAGGGATAGGCTACACCTTC
-,15,-,TRBJ2-7,TRBV30,CAWSGGRGGTYEQYF,TGTGCCTGGAGTGGGGGAAGGGGTGGAACCTACGAGCAGTACTTC
-,13,-,TRBJ2-7,TRBV5-6,CASSLGHRYEQYF,TGTGCCAGCAGCTTGGGACATCGCTACGAGCAGTACTTC
once,13,-,TRBJ2-3,TRBV4-1,CASTAEPRGTQYF,TGCGCCAGCACAGCGGAGCCCCGTGGTACGCAGTATTTT
-,16,-,TRBJ2-2,TRBV19,CASSPQGLLNTGELFF,TGTGCCAGTAGTCCCCAGGGGTTACTGAACACCGGGGAGCTGTTTTTT
-,15,-,TRBJ2-3,TRBV7-2,CASSLIRLGTDTQYF,TGTGCCAGCAGCTTAATTAGACTGGGCACAGATACGCAGTATTTT
-,14,-,TRBJ2-2,TRBV30,CAWSGGAYTGELFF,TGTGCCTGGAGTGGCGGGGCCTACACCGGGGAGCTGTTTTTT
-,12,TRBD1,TRBJ1-3,TRBV14,CASRDRGNTIYF,TGTGCCAGCAGGGACAGGGGAAACACCATATATTTT
-,13,-,TRBJ1-1,TRBV5-5,CASSLEGFTEAFF,TGTGCCAGCAGCTTGGAGGGGTTCACTGAAGCTTTCTTT
-,15,-,TRBJ1-1,TRBV4-1,CASSQGGLANTEAFF,TGCGCCAGCAGCCAAGGGGGCCTGGCGAACACTGAAGCTTTCTTT
-,14,-,TRBJ1-5,TRBV5-5,CASGRGGYDQPQHF,TGTGCCAGCGGGAGGGGGGGCTACGATCAGCCCCAGCATTTT
-,15,-,TRBJ2-7,TRBV7-6,CASSINTGSSGEQYF,TGTGCCAGCAGCATAAACACAGGGTCTTCAGGCGAGCAGTACTTC